The clone carrying this TCR beta chain was observed a single time. The sample is drawn from a study of blood T cell repertoires in COVID-19. CDR3 length: 14 residues. The germline V gene has CDR1 KGHSH and CDR2 LQKENI. The V and J ends lost 6 bases and 8 bases respectively, with 19 bases between them. Only in-frame clones appear in the TCRdb table, and some are missing; sequencing was by immunoSEQ multiplex PCR. The sample includes more than 85,000 clones, 80% to 90% of them seen just once. The V gene is TRBV18, the J gene TRBJ1-2, with D possibly TRBD1 on 5 matching bases. The sequence came from a man aged 35 to 55 with active or convalescent COVID-19. The sequencing sample was made of peripheral blood. The CDR3 here is CASSSSTGEDGYTF. In DNA, the CDR3 is TGTGCCAGCTCCTCCTCGACGGGGGAGGACGGCTACACCTTC. Supplemented by reference TRBV18 and TRBJ1-2, the full variable domain reads NAGVMQNPRHLVRRRGQEARLRCSPMKGHSHVYWYRQLPEEGLKFMVYLQKENIIDESGMPKERFSAEFPKEGPSILRIQQVVRGDSAAYFCASSSSTGEDGYTFGSGTRLTVV.